Presented here are 23 T cell receptor beta chains from one specimen sequenced in a study of regulatory T cells in long-lasting Graves disease. To make TCR beta libraries, researchers used iRepertoire HTBI primers and Arm-PCR of CDR3 regions. TCRdb reprocessed the multiplex PCR reads via MiXCR and lists one record per CDR3 protein. The sample consists of 350,000 to 450,000 distinct CDR3 sequences, under 15% of them appearing once. This sample's time point: newly diagnosed GD, antithyroid drugs for less than 3 months. The authors made the TCR library using RNA they extracted from PBMCs. This same sample was also part of a study on T cells in Graves' hyperthyroidism and ophthalmopathy.

The specimen comprised peripheral blood mononuclear cells (PBMCs), sampled at new diagnosis, from a patient treated with antithyroid drugs. The receptors shown here come from a woman aged 25-40 years with Graves disease.

This clonotype was detected ten times or more. The chain employs TRBV20-1 and TRBJ2-7; TRBD1 aligns across 9 bases. The trim removed 1 base at V and 10 bases at J, leaving 2 bases unmatched. CDR1 and CDR2 from the germline V gene are DFQATT and SNEGSKA (reference sequence). The CDR3 has 11 amino acids. The CDR3 DNA reads as TGCAGTGCTAGAGGGACAGGGGTTCAGTACTTC. It is translated as CSARGTGVQYF.

At least ten counts were recorded for this clonotype. This chain connects TRBV14 to TRBJ2-5, with 7 bases lining up with TRBD1. With V trimmed by 8 bases and J by 6 bases, 6 bases remained unmatched. Germline loops: CDR1 SGHDN, CDR2 FVKESK. CDR3 length: 12 amino acids. In DNA, the CDR3 is TGTGCCAGCGCGACAGGGATGCAGACCCAGTACTTC. Its protein product is CASATGMQTQYF.

This clonotype was seen repeatedly, ten times or more. CDR3 nucleotides: TGTGCCAGCAGTTCCAATCCACCGGGACTAGCGGGCACAGATACGCAGTATTTT. Translating gives CASSSNPPGLAGTDTQYF. The chain employs TRBV27 and TRBJ2-3, with TRBD2 matching 11 bases. The CDR3 spans 18 residues. V lost 4 bases to trimming and J lost 1 base; unmatched junction nucleotides: 10. CDR1 MNHEY and CDR2 SMNVEV come from the germline V gene (reference sequence).

This clonotype was observed many times. The J gene is TRBJ1-2, the V gene TRBV4-1; TRBD1 matches 8 bases. V dropped 3 bases and J dropped 4; count of bases not matched to a gene: 7. The germline V gene encodes CDR1 MGHRA and CDR2 YSYEKL. The CDR3 has 15 residues. CDR3 protein: CASSQMDRVAYGYTF. The CDR3 DNA sequence: TGCGCCAGCAGCCAGATGGACAGGGTGGCCTATGGCTACACCTTC.

In its sample, this clonotype was seen many times. The chain links TRBV29-1 to TRBJ2-3; 8 bases are a match to TRBD1. The germline gives CDR1 SQVTM, CDR2 ANQGSEA. V trimming: 7 bases; J trimming: 6 bases; junction bases outside the gene matches: 3. This CDR3 has 11 residues. CDR3 nucleotides: TGCAGCGGCCGACAGGGGGATACGCAGTATTTT. This encodes CSGRQGDTQYF.

There are many counts of this clonotype. The V call is TRBV2, the J call TRBJ2-2; D may correspond to TRBD1 or TRBD2 (5 bases each). Germline assignment: CDR1 SNHLY and CDR2 FYNNEI. Trimming took 5 bases from V and 1 from J, leaving 11 bases between them. The CDR3 covers 15 residues. The CDR3: CASSYGTVNTGELFF. CDR3 coding DNA: TGTGCCAGCAGTTACGGGACGGTGAACACCGGGGAGCTGTTTTTT.

This clonotype came up many times. The chain employs TRBV11-3 and TRBJ2-1, with D possibly being TRBD2 (6 bases). Trimming took off 5 bases at V and 4 bases at J, with 15 bases between the two ends. The length of the CDR3 is 15 residues. Germline V CDR1 and CDR2: SGHNT, YENEEA. In DNA, the CDR3 is TGTGCCAGCAGCCCGACCGGGAGCCCTTACAATGAGCAGTTCTTC. Amino acid sequence: CASSPTGSPYNEQFF.

In its sample, this clonotype was seen a few times. J is TRBJ2-5 and V is TRBV19; maybe TRBD2 (5 bases). CDR3 size: 13 residues. V gave up 7 bases and J gave up 5 bases, with 14 bases separating them. The germline V gene has CDR1 LNHDA and CDR2 SQIVND (reference sequence). For the CDR3, the DNA is TGTGCCAGTATGGAAGGGAGTTCGGAGACCCAGTACTTC. Translating it yields CASMEGSSETQYF. Full variable domain (outside the CDR3, taken from reference TRBV19 and TRBJ2-5): DGGITQSPKYLFRKEGQNVTLSCEQNLNHDAMYWYRQDPGQGLRLIYYSQIVNDFQKGDIAEGYSVSREKKESFPLTVTSAQKNPTAFYLCASMEGSSETQYFGPGTRLLVL.

J is TRBJ2-5 and V is TRBV24-1; 12 nucleotides agree with TRBD1. Per the germline V gene, CDR1 is KGHDR and CDR2 is SFDVKD. The CDR3 runs 15 residues. Unmatched junction bases numbered 4, after V lost 4 bases and J lost 5 bases. The CDR3 DNA reads as TGTGCCACCAGTGAACGGGACAGGGGGCTGGAGACCCAGTACTTC. This sequence encodes CATSERDRGLETQYF.

The chain recombines TRBV7-9 with TRBJ2-7; TRBD1 agrees at 7 bases. The CDR3 spans 15 residues. V trimming: 8 bases; J trimming: 3 bases; junction bases outside the gene matches: 13. CDR1 is SEHNR, CDR2 FQNEAQ, per germline (reference sequence). The CDR3 nucleotides are TGTGCCAGCTCCACTAGGGGGCCCCGCCACTACGAGCAGTACTTC. It translates to CASSTRGPRHYEQYF.

This clonotype has at least ten counts. The chain links TRBV7-8 to TRBJ2-5; D gene uncertain. Germline assignment: CDR1 SGHVS and CDR2 FQNEAQ. The CDR3 has 14 residues. Trimming removed 6 bases at V and 6 bases at J, with 17 bases between. CDR3 loop: CASSQQAGRKTQYF. The DNA of the CDR3 is TGTGCCAGCAGTCAGCAAGCCGGTAGGAAGACCCAGTACTTC.

This clonotype has a count of ten or more. This chain joins TRBV12-3 or TRBV12-4 and TRBJ2-5; a possible D gene is TRBD2 (6 bases). CDR3 length: 14 amino acids. V was clipped by 3 bases and J by 5 bases, with 13 bases between them. The CDR3 nucleotides read TGTGCCAGCAGTTTGGACGGCGGGGTTGAGACCCAGTACTTC. Translating it yields CASSLDGGVETQYF.

This clonotype was recorded a few times. The rearrangement links TRBV6-1 to TRBJ1-3; tentatively, D is TRBD1 (6 bases). V was pared by 8 bases and J by 3 bases, with 14 bases between. The CDR3 sequence is 14 residues long. CDR1 is MNHNS and CDR2 is SASEGT in the germline V gene. The CDR3 loop reads CASSDRIVGNTIYF. The CDR3 bases are TGTGCCAGCTCTGACAGGATTGTTGGAAACACCATATATTTT.

The chain links TRBV27 to TRBJ2-6, with 7 bases fitting TRBD1. The CDR3 contains 17 residues. The J segment lost 0 bases and the V segment lost 4 bases, leaving 6 bases of the junction unmatched. Germline loops: CDR1 MNHEY, CDR2 SMNVEV (reference sequence). The CDR3 region is CASSWYRGISGANVLTF. The CDR3 coding sequence is TGTGCCAGCAGTTGGTACAGGGGCATCTCTGGGGCCAACGTCCTGACTTTC.

There are many counts of this clonotype. The V and J genes are TRBV3-1 and TRBJ2-7, with 10 nucleotides matching TRBD2. Germline loops: CDR1 LGHDT, CDR2 YNNKEL (reference sequence). The CDR3 runs 17 residues. Losses at the gene ends were 3 bases for V and 2 bases for J; bases not matched to a gene: 10. CDR3 nucleotide sequence: TGTGCCAGCAGCCATCCTATTACTAGCGGGGACACCTACGAGCAGTACTTC. This sequence encodes CASSHPITSGDTYEQYF.

The table lists this clonotype with a few counts. The gene calls are TRBV3-1 and TRBJ2-1; D is uncertain. This CDR3 is built from 13 residues. V was pared by 1 base and J by 10 bases, with 11 bases between. Germline values: CDR1 LGHDT, CDR2 YNNKEL (reference sequence). The CDR3 region has the DNA TGTGCCAGCAGCCAAGGGTTGCCTACCGAGCAGTTCTTC. Amino acids: CASSQGLPTEQFF.

V usage is TRBV30 and J usage is TRBJ1-5; 8 nucleotides align to TRBD1. CDR3 length: 12 residues. Unmatched junction bases numbered 4, after V lost 5 bases and J lost 7 bases. In germline, CDR1 is GTSNPN, CDR2 SVGIG (reference sequence). DNA of the CDR3: TGTGCCTGGCGACAGGGGTACCAGCCCCAGCATTTT. Protein: CAWRQGYQPQHF. Complete variable domain (other parts from reference TRBV30 and TRBJ1-5): SQTIHQWPATLVQPVGSPLSLECTVEGTSNPNLYWYRQAAGRGLQLLFYSVGIGQISSEVPQNLSASRPQDRQFILSSKKLLLSDSGFYLCAWRQGYQPQHFGDGTRLSIL.

Worth noting for this clonotype: A read error may explain this, as a much larger clone is one base away. This chain joins TRBV30 and TRBJ2-1, with a possible D match to TRBD2 (5 bases). The closer fit of TRBJ2-7 to the DNA end suggests the J call may be wrong. Per the germline V gene, CDR1 is GTSNPN and CDR2 is SVGIG (reference sequence). CDR3 length: 14 residues. CDR3 sequence reads: CAWRPGFSYNEQYF. CDR3 nucleotide sequence: TGTGCCTGGAGACCGGGGTTCTCCTACAATGAGCAGTACTTC.

The CDR3 sequence: CASSPSPGTGGFGYTF. The CDR3, as DNA: TGTGCCAGCTCACCCTCCCCCGGGACAGGGGGTTTTGGCTACACCTTC. The chain recombines TRBV18 with TRBJ1-2; the match to TRBD1 covers 11 bases. This CDR3 is 16 amino acids long. V lost 3 bases to trimming and J lost 7 bases; unmatched junction nucleotides: 10. From germline, CDR1 is KGHSH and CDR2 LQKENI.

As concerns this clonotype: This may be a read error: a much more frequent sequence differs by one nucleotide. The CDR3 sequence is CASSSSGLSYEQFF. CDR3 bases: TGTGCCAGCAGTTCTAGCGGCCTCTCCTACGAGCAGTTCTTC. This chain links TRBV12-3 or TRBV12-4 with TRBJ2-1; 7 positions agree with TRBD2. The CDR3 extends over 14 amino acids. Germline trimming cut 4 bases from V and 10 bases from J; bases unmatched to any gene: 10.

The J gene is TRBJ2-2, the V gene TRBV7-3; the D is unclear. Germline CDR1 is SGHTA and CDR2 is FQGTGA. Trimming stripped 4 bases from V and 7 bases from J, with 7 bases between. The CDR3 consists of 12 residues. CDR3 DNA: TGTGCCAGCAGCTCCCCCCACGGGGAGCTGTTTTTT. It specifies CASSSPHGELFF.

This sequence joins TRBV7-9 and TRBJ2-4, with D possibly TRBD1 on 5 matching bases. CDR1 is SEHNR, CDR2 FQNEAQ, per germline (reference sequence). The V and J ends lost 5 bases and 9 bases respectively, with 17 bases between them. The CDR3 spans 14 residues. CDR3 in DNA: TGTGCCAGCAGCCCGGGTCTAGGTAGGGGCATTCAGTACTTC. It translates to CASSPGLGRGIQYF.

At least ten counts were recorded for this clonotype. The chain links TRBV6-2 or TRBV6-3 to TRBJ2-7; the match to TRBD1 covers 7 bases. Unmatched junction bases numbered 5, after V lost 2 bases and J lost 4 bases. Germline V gene lookup returns CDR1 MNHEY and CDR2 SVGEGT. The CDR3 has 14 amino acids. In nucleotides, the CDR3 is TGTGCCAGCAGTTACGGGACAGAGGGTTACGAGCAGTACTTC. Residues: CASSYGTEGYEQYF.